These 19 T cell receptor beta chains share one sample of origin, sequenced in a study of T cell clonality in common variable immunodeficiency. Some clones are missing from TCRdb's copy, which holds only in-frame ones; the method was immunoSEQ multiplex PCR. Sampling found roughly 70,000 clones, none seen once. The sequencing sample was made of peripheral blood mononuclear cells. The origin of the receptors is a person between 18 and 75 years old in good health.

This clone was found many times. The read stops 3 residues short of the end of the CDR3; the missing end is completed from the germline J gene. The chain has TRBV6-4 and TRBJ2-7; a possible D gene is TRBD2 (6 bases). This CDR3 contains 14 residues. Trimming left V 7 bases short and J 5 bases short, with 18 bases between. Germline assignment: CDR1 MRHNA and CDR2 SNTAGT. The part of the CDR3 DNA that was read is TGTGCCAGCACATCTACGGGGGACGGGGACGAG. The encoded protein is CASTSTGDGDE. The CDR3 as a whole reads CASTSTGDGDEQYF.

This clone was seen at least ten times. The missing CDR3 end, 3 residues past where the read stops, is filled in from the germline J gene. The genes are TRBV20-1 and TRBJ2-4, with 10 bases lining up with TRBD2. The CDR3 is made up of 15 amino acids. In germline, CDR1 is DFQATT, CDR2 SNEGSKA (reference sequence). The ends lost 3 bases at V and 7 bases at J; junction bases unmatched: 9. The CDR3 spells CSASLQRGGKNIQYF. The part of the CDR3 DNA that was read is TGCAGTGCTAGCCTCCAGCGGGGGGGGAAGAACATT.

Concerning this clone: The observed sequence ends 3 residues before the CDR3 terminus, with the missing tail filled in from the germline J gene. J is TRBJ1-1 and V is TRBV30, with D hard to call. The CDR3 totals 17 residues. CDR1 and CDR2 (germline): GTSNPN, SVGIG (reference sequence). CDR3 protein: CAWERWVGLAGAGEAFF. The sequenced part of the CDR3 DNA is TGTGCCTGGGAGAGATGGGTCGGGCTAGCGGGAGCGGGTGAG.

This clone was seen at least ten times. The CDR3 end lies 3 residues beyond the end of the read and is filled in from the germline J gene. The chain is built from TRBV9 and TRBJ2-1, with unresolved D. Germline V gene lookup returns CDR1 SGDLS and CDR2 YYNGEE. The CDR3 consists of 13 residues. V gave up 2 bases and J gave up 9 bases, with 12 bases separating them. CDR3 sequence: CASSVSWASEQFF. CDR3 DNA, as far as it was read: TGTGCCAGCAGCGTCTCGTGGGCGTCTGAG. The full variable domain, completed using reference TRBV9 and TRBJ2-1, is DSGVTQTPKHLITATGQRVTLRCSPRSGDLSVYWYQQSLDQGLQFLIQYYNGEERAKGNILERFSAQQFPDLHSELNLSSLELGDSALYFCASSVSWASEQFFGPGTRLTVL.

This clone was found a few times. The missing CDR3 end, 3 residues past where the read stops, is filled in from the germline J gene. V is TRBV30 and J is TRBJ1-2; D not resolved. Germline V lookup: CDR1 GTSNPN, CDR2 SVGIG (reference sequence). This CDR3 is built from 12 residues. The part of the CDR3 DNA that was read is TGTGCCTGGAGCCCTACTAGCGGGGGC. It yields the protein CAWSPTSGG. The full CDR3 protein reads CAWSPTSGGYTF.

This clone was recorded many times. The sequenced fragment ends 3 residues before the CDR3 boundary, so the rest is inferred from the germline J gene. The chain carries TRBV5-1 and TRBJ2-1, with 8 bases identical to TRBD2. The J segment lost 6 bases and the V segment lost 0 bases, leaving 17 bases of the junction unmatched. Germline V gene sequence: CDR1 SGHRS, CDR2 YFSETQ. CDR3 length equals 19 residues. CDR3 loop: CASSLVEARIAGPPNEQFF. The covered CDR3 bases are TGCGCCAGCAGCTTGGTCGAAGCCCGTATAGCGGGACCTCCCAATGAG.

This clone came up many times. The read comes to an end 3 residues before the CDR3 does, leaving the germline J gene to fill in the end. This chain links TRBV10-1 with TRBJ2-3; the match to TRBD1 covers 7 bases. The CDR3 extends over 15 amino acids. Unmatched junction bases numbered 7, after V lost 6 bases and J lost 1 base. Germline V gene sequence: CDR1 WNHNN, CDR2 SYGVQD (reference sequence). CDR3 residues: CASSKEGAGTDTQYF. CDR3 DNA, as far as it was read: TGCGCCAGCAGCAAAGAGGGGGCAGGCACAGATACG.

This clone has just a few counts. CDR3 in amino acids: CASSFGLAGVYEQYF. Incomplete CDR3 DNA: TGCGCCAGCAGCTTCGGACTAGCGGGAGTCTACGAG. The chain is built from TRBV5-1 and TRBJ2-7; the match to TRBD2 covers 13 bases. Read data end 3 residues before the CDR3 end; the end is taken from the germline J gene. The CDR3 is made up of 15 amino acids. The germline V gene has CDR1 SGHRS and CDR2 YFSETQ. V lost 2 bases to trimming and J lost 3 bases; unmatched junction nucleotides: 2.

This clone was found many times. The read ends 3 residues before the CDR3 terminus; that terminus is restored from the germline J gene. The chain couples TRBV7-3 to TRBJ1-6, with TRBD1 identical over 9 bases. The V and J ends lost 5 bases and 6 bases, in that order; junction bases with no gene match: 2. This CDR3 has 14 residues. CDR1 and CDR2 from the germline V gene are SGHTA and FQGTGA. The CDR3 loop is CASSPGQGNSPLHF. The covered CDR3 bases are TGTGCCAGCAGCCCGGGACAGGGTAATTCACCC.

This clone was recorded at least ten times. The observed sequence ends 3 residues before the CDR3 terminus, with the missing tail filled in from the germline J gene. V and J are TRBV18 and TRBJ1-6, with no clear D. Germline loops: CDR1 KGHSH, CDR2 LQKENI. V was trimmed by 2 bases and J by 10 bases, leaving 15 bases between them. This CDR3 has 15 residues. The part of the CDR3 DNA that was read is TGTGCCAGCTCACCAGGGCAGCTCTCCAACTCACCC. It specifies CASSPGQLSNSP. The entire CDR3 is CASSPGQLSNSPLHF.

This clone occurred many times. The CDR3 end is not reached by the read, which stops 3 residues before it; the germline J gene fills it in. This chain joins TRBV30 and TRBJ2-1; 8 bases map to TRBD2. Germline V gene data show CDR1 as GTSNPN and CDR2 as SVGIG (reference sequence). V lost 3 bases, J lost 8 bases, and 12 bases stayed unmatched. The CDR3 consists of 15 residues. CDR3 DNA, as far as it was read: TGTGCCTGGAGCTTCCCGAGCGGCGGGGGGTATGAG. It codes for CAWSFPSGGGYE. The CDR3 in full is CAWSFPSGGGYEQFF.

This clone has a count of ten or more. The read is 3 residues too short to cover the CDR3 end, so that end is filled in from the germline J gene. The J gene is TRBJ2-7, the V gene TRBV5-5; 8 bases line up with TRBD2. CDR3 size: 14 residues. V lost 6 bases and J lost 3; bases outside the gene matches: 8. In germline, CDR1 is SGHKS, CDR2 YYEKEE (reference sequence). Incomplete CDR3 DNA: TGTGCCAGCACCGAATTAGCGGGGTTCTACGAG. Protein sequence: CASTELAGFYE. The full-length CDR3 reads as CASTELAGFYEQYF.

This clone was counted many times. The read ends 3 residues shy of where the CDR3 ends; the end is completed using the germline J gene. The gene calls are TRBV13 and TRBJ2-5, with no clear D. Between the trimmed V and J ends, which lost 5 bases and 2 bases, there was a span of 12 bases. This CDR3 comprises 14 residues. Germline CDR1 and CDR2: PRHDT and FYEKMQ (reference sequence). The covered CDR3 bases are TGTGCCAGCAGCCTCGCGGCGGCTCAAGAGACC. It yields the protein CASSLAAAQET. The entire CDR3 is CASSLAAAQETQYF.

This clone occurred many times. Read sequence stops 3 residues before the CDR3 end, and the germline J gene provides the missing end. The rearrangement joins TRBV20-1 to TRBJ1-4; 8 positions agree with TRBD1. CDR1 is DFQATT, CDR2 SNEGSKA, per germline (reference sequence). This CDR3 has 14 residues. J was trimmed by 5 bases and V by 3 bases; bases with no gene match: 5. CDR3 region: CSASPGGPNEKLFF. Incomplete CDR3 DNA: TGCAGTGCTAGTCCAGGGGGCCCGAATGAAAAA.

This clone has at least ten counts. The read ends 3 residues shy of where the CDR3 ends; the end is completed using the germline J gene. The V call is TRBV6-2 or TRBV6-3, the J call TRBJ2-7; 8 bases fit TRBD2. The CDR3 consists of 14 residues. The trim removed 4 bases at V and 4 bases at J, leaving 6 bases unmatched. Per the germline V gene, CDR1 is MNHEY and CDR2 is SVGEGT. The CDR3 reads CASSSSEREYEQYF. CDR3 DNA (partial): TGTGCCAGCAGTTCCTCAGAGCGGGAGTACGAG.

There are many counts of this clone. The read falls 3 residues short of the CDR3 end, and the missing part is taken from the germline J gene. The chain has TRBV7-2 and TRBJ1-5; a possible D gene is TRBD1 (6 bases). V was shortened by 5 bases and J by 7 bases, with 15 bases between the two germline ends. Germline CDR1 SGHTA, CDR2 FQGNSA. The CDR3 length is 14 residues. The CDR3 bases that were read are TGTGCCAGCAGCGCACAGGGTTTGGGGCAGCCC. Translating gives CASSAQGLGQP. The full CDR3 reads CASSAQGLGQPQHF.

This clone was observed at least ten times. The read is 3 residues too short to cover the CDR3 end, so that end is filled in from the germline J gene. V is TRBV12-3 or TRBV12-4 and J is TRBJ1-1, with TRBD1 matching 7 bases. V lost 4 bases and J lost 1; bases outside the gene matches: 3. This CDR3 contains 14 residues. The covered CDR3 bases are TGTGCCAGCAGTTCGACAGGGAAGAACACTGAA. Residues: CASSSTGKNTE. The complete CDR3 protein is CASSSTGKNTEAFF.

This clone was seen many times. The read comes to an end 3 residues before the CDR3 does, leaving the germline J gene to fill in the end. V usage is TRBV9 and J usage is TRBJ2-7; D might be TRBD1 (8 bases). V dropped 4 bases and J dropped 4 bases, with 15 bases sitting between them. From germline, CDR1 is SGDLS and CDR2 YYNGEE. CDR3 size: 14 residues. Partial CDR3 DNA: TGTGCCAGCAGCCCAACAGGGGGGGGTTACGAG. Translated: CASSPTGGGYE. The entire CDR3 reads CASSPTGGGYEQYF.

A remark on this clone: The read comes to an end 3 residues before the CDR3 does, leaving the germline J gene to fill in the end. The chain uses TRBV19 and TRBJ1-5; D possibly corresponds to TRBD1 (5 bases). The V gene's germline CDR1 is LNHDA and CDR2 SQIVND (reference sequence). V was pared by 2 bases and J by 6 bases, with 8 bases between. This CDR3 comprises 13 residues. The CDR3 reads CASSIIQGQPQHF. The CDR3 bases that were read are TGTGCCAGTAGTATAATTCAGGGTCAGCCC.